The 9 T cell receptor beta chains below all came from one sample that was sequenced in a study of blood T cells in healthy people across ages. Through a sample-barcoded 5' primer and a J-beta primer mix, a second PCR was run for 7 to 11 cycles. Each CDR3 protein is one row after TCRdb ran MiXCR on the 5' RACE reads. The data hold some 1.4 million distinct CDR3 sequences, with about 40% observed a single time. Sequenced sample: blood. The receptor source for this set is a woman under 30 in good health.

This clonotype was counted a few times. This may come from a read error, since a much larger clone is one base off. The chain links TRBV5-1 to TRBJ2-3; either TRBD1 or TRBD2 may supply D (5 bases each). The CDR3 contains 14 residues. V was trimmed by 4 bases and J by 7 bases, leaving 16 bases between them. Germline loops: CDR1 SGHRS, CDR2 YFSETQ. The chain's CDR3 is CASSVGMGENTQYF. The CDR3 DNA follows: TGCGCCAGCAGCGTGGGAATGGGGGAGAATACGCAGTATTTT.

This clonotype was seen a handful of times. The chain recombines TRBV28 with TRBJ2-7; no definite D call. The CDR3 length is 11 residues. Per germline, CDR1 MDHEN and CDR2 SYDVKM. The germline V and J ends were trimmed by 3 bases and 7 bases, with 7 bases remaining between them. The CDR3 sequence: CASSFTWEQYF. The CDR3 nucleotides are TGTGCCAGCAGTTTTACCTGGGAGCAGTACTTC.

The chain links TRBV7-6 to TRBJ2-5; 7 bases are a match to TRBD1. Germline V gene lookup returns CDR1 SGHVS and CDR2 FNYEAQ. Unmatched junction bases numbered 9, after V lost 6 bases and J lost 5 bases. The CDR3 runs 14 residues. The CDR3 loop reads CASRQNTGEETQYF. The DNA of the CDR3 is TGTGCCAGCAGGCAAAATACAGGGGAGGAGACCCAGTACTTC.

The chain employs TRBV27 and TRBJ1-1, with D possibly TRBD1 on 5 matching bases. CDR3 length: 15 residues. V lost 3 bases and J 4 bases, leaving 15 bases between the germline ends. The germline V gene encodes CDR1 MNHEY and CDR2 SMNVEV (reference sequence). CDR3 region: CASSFSQGGSTEAFF. The CDR3 DNA follows: TGTGCCAGCAGTTTCTCCCAGGGCGGCAGCACTGAAGCTTTCTTT.

In its sample, this clonotype was seen a few times. The chain recombines TRBV29-1 with TRBJ2-3; 9 positions agree with TRBD1. The V segment lost 4 bases and the J segment 4 bases; nucleotides outside the gene matches: 6. This CDR3 comprises 14 residues. The V gene's germline CDR1 is SQVTM and CDR2 ANQGSEA. The CDR3: CSVAGTGPADTQYF. CDR3 bases: TGCAGCGTTGCCGGGACAGGGCCCGCAGATACGCAGTATTTT.

In its sample, this clonotype was seen many times. V gene TRBV29-1 combines with J gene TRBJ2-1, with D perhaps given as TRBD1 or TRBD2 (6 bases each). The CDR3 spans 13 residues. V was trimmed by 6 bases and J by 4 bases, leaving 13 bases between them. From germline, CDR1 is SQVTM and CDR2 ANQGSEA. The CDR3 sequence is CSVEGGLYNEQFF. In DNA form, the CDR3 reads TGCAGCGTGGAGGGGGGCCTTTACAATGAGCAGTTCTTC.

This chain connects TRBV2 to TRBJ1-2, with D possibly TRBD1 on 5 matching bases. The CDR3 extends over 14 amino acids. Germline values: CDR1 SNHLY, CDR2 FYNNEI. V lost 4 bases to trimming and J lost 8 bases, with 17 bases between them. This CDR3 is CASSAGGGVGGYTF. The CDR3, as DNA: TGTGCCAGCAGTGCGGGAGGAGGGGTAGGCGGCTACACCTTC.

The chain recombines TRBV11-2 with TRBJ2-3, with TRBD2 matching 13 bases. The germline V gene encodes CDR1 SGHAT and CDR2 FQNNGV. V shed 5 bases and J 5 bases; nucleotides not matched to a gene: 13. The CDR3 length is 18 residues. CDR3 sequence (DNA): TGTGCCAGCAGCCCATACCTTACTAGCGGGGGGGCGGTAGATACGCAGTATTTT. This translates into CASSPYLTSGGAVDTQYF. Variable domain in full (rest from reference TRBV11-2 and TRBJ2-3): EAGVAQSPRYKIIEKRQSVAFWCNPISGHATLYWYQQILGQGPKLLIQFQNNGVVDDSQLPKDRFSAERLKGVDSTLKIQPAKLEDSAVYLCASSPYLTSGGAVDTQYFGPGTRLTVL.

This clonotype was counted a few times. The chain uses TRBV25-1 and TRBJ1-6, with 8 bases matching TRBD1. The CDR3 has 13 residues. Germline V gene data show CDR1 as MGHDK and CDR2 as SYGVNS. The V and J ends lost 6 bases and 14 bases, in that order; junction bases with no gene match: 9. The CDR3 is CASRDRESSSLHF. In DNA, the CDR3 is TGTGCCAGCAGGGACAGGGAGTCATCGTCCCTCCACTTT.